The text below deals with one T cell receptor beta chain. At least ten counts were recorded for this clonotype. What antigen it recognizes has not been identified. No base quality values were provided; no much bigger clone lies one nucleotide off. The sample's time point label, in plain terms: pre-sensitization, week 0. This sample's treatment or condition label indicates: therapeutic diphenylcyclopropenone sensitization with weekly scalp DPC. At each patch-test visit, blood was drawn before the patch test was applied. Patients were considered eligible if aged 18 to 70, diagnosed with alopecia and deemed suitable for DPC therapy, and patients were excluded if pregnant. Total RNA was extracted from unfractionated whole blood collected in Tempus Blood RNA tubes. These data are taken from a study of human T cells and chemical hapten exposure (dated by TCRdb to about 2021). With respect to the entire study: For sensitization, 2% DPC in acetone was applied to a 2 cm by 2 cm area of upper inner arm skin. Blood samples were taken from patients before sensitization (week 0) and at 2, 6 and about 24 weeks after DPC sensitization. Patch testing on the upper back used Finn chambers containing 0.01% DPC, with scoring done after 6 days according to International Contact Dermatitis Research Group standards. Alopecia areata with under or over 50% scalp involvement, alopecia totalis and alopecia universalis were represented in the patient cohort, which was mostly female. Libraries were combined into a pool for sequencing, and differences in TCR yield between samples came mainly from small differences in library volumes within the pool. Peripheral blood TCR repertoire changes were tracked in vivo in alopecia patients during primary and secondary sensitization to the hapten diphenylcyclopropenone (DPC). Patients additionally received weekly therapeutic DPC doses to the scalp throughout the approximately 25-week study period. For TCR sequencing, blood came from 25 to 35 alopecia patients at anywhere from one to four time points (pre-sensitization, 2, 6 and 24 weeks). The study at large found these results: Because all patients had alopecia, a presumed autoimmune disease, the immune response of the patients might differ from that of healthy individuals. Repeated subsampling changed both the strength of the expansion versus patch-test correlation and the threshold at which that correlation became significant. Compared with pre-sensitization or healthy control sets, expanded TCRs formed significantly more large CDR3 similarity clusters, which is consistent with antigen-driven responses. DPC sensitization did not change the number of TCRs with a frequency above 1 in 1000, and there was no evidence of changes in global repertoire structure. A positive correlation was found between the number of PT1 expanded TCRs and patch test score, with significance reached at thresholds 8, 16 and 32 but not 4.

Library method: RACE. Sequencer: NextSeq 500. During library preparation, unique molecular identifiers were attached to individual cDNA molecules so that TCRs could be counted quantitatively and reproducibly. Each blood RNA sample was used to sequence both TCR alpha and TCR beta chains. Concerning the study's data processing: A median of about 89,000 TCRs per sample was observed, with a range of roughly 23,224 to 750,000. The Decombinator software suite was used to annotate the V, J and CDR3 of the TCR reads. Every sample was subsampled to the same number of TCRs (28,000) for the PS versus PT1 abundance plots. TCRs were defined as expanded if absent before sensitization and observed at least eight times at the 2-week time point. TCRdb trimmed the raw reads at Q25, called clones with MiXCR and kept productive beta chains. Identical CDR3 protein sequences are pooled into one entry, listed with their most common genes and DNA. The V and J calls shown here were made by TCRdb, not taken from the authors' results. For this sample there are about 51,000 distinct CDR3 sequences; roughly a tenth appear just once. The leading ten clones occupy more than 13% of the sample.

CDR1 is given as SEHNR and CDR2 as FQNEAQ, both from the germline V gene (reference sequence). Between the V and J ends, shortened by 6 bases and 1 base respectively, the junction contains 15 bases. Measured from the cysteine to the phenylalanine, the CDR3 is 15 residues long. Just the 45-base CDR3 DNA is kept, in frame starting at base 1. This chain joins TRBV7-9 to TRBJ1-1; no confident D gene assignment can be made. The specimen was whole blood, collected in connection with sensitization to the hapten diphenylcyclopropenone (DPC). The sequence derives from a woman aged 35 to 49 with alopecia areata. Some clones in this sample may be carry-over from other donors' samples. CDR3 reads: CASRYEPLGNTEAFF. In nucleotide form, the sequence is TGTGCCAGCAGGTACGAACCCCTAGGGAACACTGAAGCTTTCTTT.